The subject of this entry is one T cell receptor beta chain. In the study's own analysis: Amplification of reference gene primers was used by the study to estimate nucleated cell counts. Assay used: immunoSEQ multiplex PCR; TCRdb lists only in-frame clones, some missing. The V and J calls and the clone size are those of that table, but D and trimming were determined from the DNA. The sample has approximately 30,000 clones; 89% are singletons. This CDR3 region has 16 residues. J lost 7 bases, V lost 4 bases, and 11 bases had no gene match. Germline loops: CDR1 SGDLS, CDR2 YYNGEE. The sample is drawn from a study of blood T cell repertoires in COVID-19. As for the study in general: COVID-19 samples, acute and convalescent, were from the United States, Italy and Spain. T cells, B-cell-depleted T cells, or PBMCs provided the cDNA or gDNA that served as material.

Sequenced sample: peripheral blood. This chain connects TRBV9 to TRBJ2-1; 10 bases map to TRBD2. The clonotype was recovered from a human donor in a cohort sampled during active COVID-19. This CDR3 reads CASSSVDSGGWNEQFF. The CDR3, as DNA: TGTGCCAGCAGCTCCGTAGATAGCGGGGGGTGGAATGAGCAGTTCTTC.